These 2 T cell receptor beta chains were sequenced from one sample in a study of blood T cell repertoires in COVID-19. Sequencing used immunoSEQ multiplex PCR; TCRdb keeps in-frame clones, though not all of them. The sample records fewer than 70,000 clones, roughly 85% being singletons. Sequenced: peripheral blood. The receptors derive from a man aged 45 to 65 with acute or convalescent COVID-19.

The genes are TRBV5-1 and TRBJ2-3, with TRBD2 matching over 12 bases. J was trimmed by 2 bases and V by 7 bases; bases with no gene match: 5. The germline gives CDR1 SGHRS, CDR2 YFSETQ. The CDR3 extends over 15 amino acids. This CDR3 reads CASQTSGGPTDTQYF. The DNA for the CDR3 is TGCGCCAGCCAGACTAGCGGGGGCCCCACAGATACGCAGTATTTT.

This chain connects TRBV2 to TRBJ2-1, with 8 bases fitting TRBD2. V lost 8 bases to trimming and J lost 9 bases; unmatched junction nucleotides: 12. The CDR3 contains 14 residues. Per the germline V gene, CDR1 is SNHLY and CDR2 is FYNNEI. CDR3 bases: TGTGCCAGCTTATTAGCGGGGAGAGATGCTGAGCAGTTCTTC. It specifies CASLLAGRDAEQFF.